One sample yielded the 28 T cell receptor beta chains listed below, sequenced in a study of cytomegalovirus exposure and HLA in healthy donors. A multiplex PCR was run with 60 Vbeta primers and 13 Jbeta primers. Generated by immunoSEQ multiplex PCR, the TCRdb table keeps only in-frame clones and is missing some. Of 130,000 or so clones in the sample, about 8% are singletons; the top ten hold around 6%. The specimen was PBMCs. The receptor source for this set is a woman aged 40 to 55 in good health and CMV-seropositive.

V is TRBV5-1 and J is TRBJ2-3; TRBD2 aligns across 8 bases. The CDR3 has 16 residues. Trimming at V came to 3 bases and at J to 0 bases, leaving 6 bases not matched to a gene. CDR1 SGHRS and CDR2 YFSETQ come from the germline V gene. In DNA, the CDR3 is TGCGCCAGCAGCTGGGGACGGGGGGGAAGCACAGATACGCAGTATTTT. Protein product: CASSWGRGGSTDTQYF.

The V gene is TRBV2, the J gene TRBJ1-5, with D unresolved. Trimming shortened V by 4 bases and J by 4 bases, and 11 bases separated the two germline ends. Germline CDR1 reads SNHLY; CDR2 reads FYNNEI. CDR3 length equals 14 residues. The CDR3 nucleotides are TGTGCCAGCAGTGGGAACAGCTTGAATCAGCCCCAGCATTTT. This encodes CASSGNSLNQPQHF.

This clone was found a few times. The CDR3 is CASSSDKNTEAFF. CDR3 in DNA: TGTGCCAGCAGTTCGGACAAGAACACTGAAGCTTTCTTT. V usage is TRBV6-1 and J usage is TRBJ1-1; D is possibly TRBD1 (5 bases). V shed 5 bases and J shed 1 base, with 8 bases lying between them. This CDR3 comprises 13 residues. Germline-derived CDR1 and CDR2 are MNHNS and SASEGT.

This clone showed up just once. The chain uses TRBV18 and TRBJ2-1, with D perhaps TRBD1 (5 bases). In germline, CDR1 is KGHSH, CDR2 LQKENI. V was pared by 0 bases and J by 5 bases, with 11 bases between. CDR3 length: 15 amino acids. CDR3 sequence: CASSPPGGQNNEQFF. For the CDR3, the DNA is TGTGCCAGCTCACCACCAGGCGGACAAAACAATGAGCAGTTCTTC.

The rearrangement links TRBV10-3 to TRBJ1-1; 7 nucleotides match TRBD1. The V segment lost 3 bases and the J segment 5 bases; nucleotides outside the gene matches: 3. This CDR3 is 13 amino acids long. The germline V gene has CDR1 ENHRY and CDR2 SYGVKD. The CDR3 nucleotides read TGTGCCATCAGTGATACAGGGGAAACTGAAGCTTTCTTT. Its translation is CAISDTGETEAFF.

The chain is built from TRBV7-9 and TRBJ1-4; possibly TRBD1 for D (6 bases). This CDR3 spans 15 amino acids. Germline CDR1 SEHNR, CDR2 FQNEAQ (reference sequence). V was clipped by 5 bases and J by 8 bases, with 18 bases between them. CDR3 nucleotides: TGTGCCAGCAGCAGACAACAGGGACGAGGGGAAAAACTGTTTTTT. Translation gives CASSRQQGRGEKLFF. The full variable domain, its missing parts supplied by reference TRBV7-9 and TRBJ1-4, is DTGVSQNPRHKITKRGQNVTFRCDPISEHNRLYWYRQTLGQGPEFLTYFQNEAQLEKSRLLSDRFSAERPKGSFSTLEIQRTEQGDSAMYLCASSRQQGRGEKLFFGSGTQLSVL.

This clone occurred a few times. This chain links TRBV10-3 with TRBJ2-7; the match to TRBD1 covers 11 bases. The CDR3 runs to 14 residues. J was trimmed by 6 bases and V by 5 bases; bases with no gene match: 6. Germline-derived CDR1 and CDR2 are ENHRY and SYGVKD. This CDR3 reads CAISPGQGASEQYF. The DNA of the CDR3 is TGTGCCATCAGTCCCGGACAGGGGGCAAGCGAGCAGTACTTC.

This rearrangement joins TRBV4-2 to TRBJ1-1; no definite D call. CDR1 is LGHNA, CDR2 YNFKEQ, per germline. The V and J ends lost 0 bases and 4 bases respectively, with 6 bases between them. The CDR3 has 13 amino acids. CDR3 protein: CASSQDRSTEAFF. DNA for the CDR3: TGTGCCAGCAGCCAAGATAGAAGCACTGAAGCTTTCTTT.

This chain links TRBV6-5 with TRBJ1-1, with unresolved D. The CDR3 consists of 11 residues. With 5 bases removed from V and 3 bases from J, the gap between germline ends came to 4 bases. In germline, CDR1 is MNHEY, CDR2 SVGAGI. The CDR3 sequence is CASSRDTEAFF. The CDR3, as DNA: TGTGCCAGCAGTCGAGACACTGAAGCTTTCTTT.

This clone was counted only a few times. V gene TRBV19 combines with J gene TRBJ1-5, with TRBD1 identical over 10 bases. This CDR3 comprises 17 residues. V lost 5 bases and J lost 2; bases outside the gene matches: 9. The germline V gene has CDR1 LNHDA and CDR2 SQIVND (reference sequence). The CDR3 DNA reads TGTGCCAGTAGTTTCCGGACAGGGGGTGAGGGCAATCAGCCCCAGCATTTT. Its protein is CASSFRTGGEGNQPQHF.

This clone has just a few counts. The chain combines TRBV2 with TRBJ2-1; 7 nucleotides match TRBD2. Germline V CDR1 and CDR2: SNHLY, FYNNEI. V shed 3 bases and J 5 bases; nucleotides not matched to a gene: 1. This CDR3 region has 13 residues. The CDR3 spells CASSEAGDNEQFF. The DNA of the CDR3 is TGTGCCAGCAGTGAGGCGGGGGACAATGAGCAGTTCTTC.

The rearrangement uses TRBV19 and TRBJ1-1; 10 bases line up with TRBD1. The CDR3 contains 13 residues. V was pared by 5 bases and J by 4 bases, with 1 base of the junction left unmatched. Germline V CDR1 and CDR2: LNHDA, SQIVND (reference sequence). CDR3 in amino acids: CASSRTGGTEAFF. The CDR3 bases are TGTGCCAGTAGTCGGACAGGGGGCACTGAAGCTTTCTTT. Complete variable domain (other parts from reference TRBV19 and TRBJ1-1): DGGITQSPKYLFRKEGQNVTLSCEQNLNHDAMYWYRQDPGQGLRLIYYSQIVNDFQKGDIAEGYSVSREKKESFPLTVTSAQKNPTAFYLCASSRTGGTEAFFGQGTRLTVV.

J is TRBJ2-7 and V is TRBV5-1, with 7 bases identical to TRBD2. Germline V gene lookup returns CDR1 SGHRS and CDR2 YFSETQ. V was clipped by 1 base and J by 5 bases; unmatched bases: 6. The length of the CDR3 is 14 residues. The CDR3 region is CASSLYRGGDEQYF. As DNA, the CDR3 is TGCGCCAGCAGCTTGTATCGCGGGGGAGACGAGCAGTACTTC.

The rearrangement uses TRBV10-2 and TRBJ1-5; 10 bases agree with TRBD1. From germline, CDR1 is WSHSY and CDR2 SAAADI. This CDR3 contains 16 residues. With V trimmed by 7 bases and J by 0 bases, 6 bases remained unmatched. CDR3 nucleotide sequence: TGCGCCAGCAATGACTGGGACAGGGGTAGCAATCAGCCCCAGCATTTT. This gives the protein CASNDWDRGSNQPQHF.

The chain employs TRBV5-1 and TRBJ2-1, with D maybe TRBD1 (5 bases). V was trimmed by 0 bases and J by 0 bases, leaving 13 bases between them. CDR1 is SGHRS and CDR2 is YFSETQ in the germline V gene. This CDR3 region has 17 residues. The DNA of the CDR3 is TGCGCCAGCAGCTTGGGGGTGGGGCGCAGCTCCTACAATGAGCAGTTCTTC. Translated: CASSLGVGRSSYNEQFF.

This clone has just a few counts. The genes are TRBV9 and TRBJ2-5; TRBD2 aligns across 12 bases. Germline V gives CDR1 SGDLS, CDR2 YYNGEE. This CDR3 is built from 15 residues. V shed 3 bases, J shed 5 bases, and the junction held 5 bases outside the gene matches. The CDR3 sequence is CASSASGGAGETQYF. The CDR3 coding sequence is TGTGCCAGCAGCGCTAGCGGGGGGGCGGGGGAGACCCAGTACTTC.

The table lists this clone with a few counts. This sequence joins TRBV7-7 and TRBJ2-3; D is possibly TRBD1 (5 bases). Trimming cost V 2 bases and J 5 bases, with 14 bases left between them. This CDR3 spans 15 amino acids. Per the germline V gene, CDR1 is SSHAT and CDR2 is FNYEAQ (reference sequence). CDR3 sequence reads: CASSLSRDARDTQYF. The CDR3 DNA sequence: TGTGCCAGCAGCTTAAGCAGGGATGCGAGAGATACGCAGTATTTT.

This clone was counted only a few times. The J gene is TRBJ1-3, the V gene TRBV19, with unresolved D. Germline CDR1 reads LNHDA; CDR2 reads SQIVND (reference sequence). This CDR3 contains 15 residues. Trimming cost V 1 base and J 3 bases, with 10 bases left between them. In nucleotides, the CDR3 is TGTGCCAGTAGTATAGTACAGACCCTTGGAAACACCATATATTTT. It translates to CASSIVQTLGNTIYF.

This sequence joins TRBV27 and TRBJ2-7; 14 positions agree with TRBD2. In germline, CDR1 is MNHEY, CDR2 SMNVEV (reference sequence). The CDR3 totals 15 residues. The trim removed 4 bases at V and 4 bases at J, leaving 3 bases unmatched. CDR3 in DNA: TGTGCCAGCAGTTCCAGACTAGCGGGGGGGTACGAGCAGTACTTC. It codes for CASSSRLAGGYEQYF.

This clone was seen only a few times. A junction boundary mismatches the germline segment, possibly from a read error. The chain links TRBV9 to TRBJ2-4, with 9 bases matching TRBD2. The CDR3 has 14 amino acids. The germline V gene has CDR1 SGDLS and CDR2 YYNGEE. The CDR3 coding sequence is TGTGCCAGCAGCGAGGGACTAGCCAGAAACATTCAGTACTTC. Translation gives CASSEGLARNIQYF. Full variable domain (remainder filled in from reference TRBV9 and TRBJ2-4): DSGVTQTPKHLITATGQRVTLRCSPRSGDLSVYWYQQSLDQGLQFLIQYYNGEERAKGNILERFSAQQFPDLHSELNLSSLELGDSALYFCASSEGLARNIQYFGAGTRLSVL.

The rearrangement uses TRBV18 and TRBJ1-6; 8 bases are a match to TRBD1. The V and J ends lost 6 bases and 6 bases, in that order; junction bases with no gene match: 7. The CDR3 spans 15 residues. Looked up from germline, CDR1 is KGHSH and CDR2 is LQKENI. This CDR3 reads CASSPADRGNSPLHF. The CDR3 bases are TGTGCCAGCTCCCCGGCAGACAGGGGTAATTCACCCCTCCACTTT. The full variable domain, rest sourced from reference TRBV18 and TRBJ1-6, is NAGVMQNPRHLVRRRGQEARLRCSPMKGHSHVYWYRQLPEEGLKFMVYLQKENIIDESGMPKERFSAEFPKEGPSILRIQQVVRGDSAAYFCASSPADRGNSPLHFGNGTRLTVT.

This chain joins TRBV28 and TRBJ1-4, with TRBD1 matching 10 bases. This CDR3 is built from 15 residues. J was trimmed by 7 bases and V by 6 bases; bases with no gene match: 8. Germline-derived CDR1 and CDR2 are MDHEN and SYDVKM. The CDR3 reads CASSMTGGFIEKLFF. CDR3 coding DNA: TGTGCCAGCAGCATGACAGGGGGCTTTATTGAAAAACTGTTTTTT.

The chain links TRBV4-1 to TRBJ2-6, with a possible D match to TRBD1 (5 bases). CDR1 and CDR2 from the germline V gene are MGHRA and YSYEKL. This CDR3 has 18 residues. V lost 0 bases and J 0 bases, leaving 12 bases between the germline ends. The CDR3 region is CASSQDYGAGSGANVLTF. The CDR3 DNA reads TGCGCCAGCAGCCAAGATTATGGGGCCGGCTCTGGGGCCAACGTCCTGACTTTC.

The chain carries TRBV15 and TRBJ2-2; D possibly corresponds to TRBD1 (5 bases). V was shortened by 1 base and J by 5 bases, with 11 bases between the two germline ends. Germline CDR1 and CDR2: LNHNV and YYDKDF (reference sequence). CDR3 length: 15 residues. The CDR3 here is CATSRVGAQTGELFF. The CDR3 DNA is TGTGCCACCAGCAGAGTAGGGGCGCAGACCGGGGAGCTGTTTTTT. Looking up the rest from reference TRBV15 and TRBJ2-2 gives the full variable domain: DAMVIQNPRYQVTQFGKPVTLSCSQTLNHNVMYWYQQKSSQAPKLLFHYYDKDFNNEADTPDNFQSRRPNTSFCFLDIRSPGLGDTAMYLCATSRVGAQTGELFFGEGSRLTVL.

This clone was seen more than once but under ten times. The rearrangement joins TRBV9 to TRBJ1-6; D unresolved. The CDR3 contains 12 residues. The germline V and J ends were trimmed by 8 bases and 6 bases, with 9 bases remaining between them. Germline values: CDR1 SGDLS, CDR2 YYNGEE. Here the CDR3 reads CASGRFNSPLHF. As DNA, the CDR3 is TGTGCCAGTGGGAGATTTAATTCACCCCTCCACTTT.

This clone was seen more than once but under ten times. This chain uses TRBV6-5 with TRBJ2-1, with 10 bases aligning to TRBD2. After removal of 4 bases from V and 7 bases from J, the junction contained 1 base not matched to a gene. CDR3 length equals 13 residues. Germline CDR1 is MNHEY and CDR2 is SVGAGI. The CDR3 coding sequence is TGTGCCAGCAGTTGGGGACTAGCGAATGAGCAGTTCTTC. Translating it yields CASSWGLANEQFF.

The chain has TRBV6-5 and TRBJ2-4; D is perhaps TRBD2 (6 bases). Trimming shortened V by 6 bases and J by 3 bases, and 6 bases separated the two germline ends. The CDR3 totals 12 residues. Germline CDR1 reads MNHEY; CDR2 reads SVGAGI. DNA of the CDR3: TGTGCCAGCAGGGAGGGCAAAAACATTCAGTACTTC. Protein: CASREGKNIQYF.

This clone was seen more than once but under ten times. The rearrangement uses TRBV7-9 and TRBJ2-1, with a tentative D call TRBD2 (6 bases). V lost 5 bases and J 8 bases, leaving 16 bases between the germline ends. Germline V lookup: CDR1 SEHNR, CDR2 FQNEAQ (reference sequence). The CDR3 has 14 amino acids. As DNA, the CDR3 is TGTGCCAGCAGCCCCGACCGGGAGTTCCATGAGCAGTTCTTC. Amino acid sequence: CASSPDREFHEQFF. Drawing the rest from reference TRBV7-9 and TRBJ2-1, the complete variable domain is DTGVSQNPRHKITKRGQNVTFRCDPISEHNRLYWYRQTLGQGPEFLTYFQNEAQLEKSRLLSDRFSAERPKGSFSTLEIQRTEQGDSAMYLCASSPDREFHEQFFGPGTRLTVL.